The clone carrying this T cell receptor (beta chain) was recorded once. The sample is drawn from a study of T cell responses to AZD1222 COVID-19 vaccine. Some clones are missing from TCRdb's copy, which holds only in-frame ones; the method was immunoSEQ multiplex PCR. The repertoire includes about 140,000 clones, around 89% of them detected once, and 2.5% to 3.5% sits in the top ten. The ends were cut back, 2 bases at V and 5 bases at J, with 6 bases in the middle. CDR3 length equals 13 residues. CDR1 and CDR2 (germline): KGHSH, LQKENI. The sample was peripheral blood, taken on day 0 of AZD1222 vaccination. V and J are TRBV18 and TRBJ1-4, with D uncertain. The sequence was obtained from an adult in good health. The CDR3 loop is CASSPGENEKLFF. In DNA form, the CDR3 reads TGTGCCAGCTCACCAGGGGAGAATGAAAAACTGTTTTTT.